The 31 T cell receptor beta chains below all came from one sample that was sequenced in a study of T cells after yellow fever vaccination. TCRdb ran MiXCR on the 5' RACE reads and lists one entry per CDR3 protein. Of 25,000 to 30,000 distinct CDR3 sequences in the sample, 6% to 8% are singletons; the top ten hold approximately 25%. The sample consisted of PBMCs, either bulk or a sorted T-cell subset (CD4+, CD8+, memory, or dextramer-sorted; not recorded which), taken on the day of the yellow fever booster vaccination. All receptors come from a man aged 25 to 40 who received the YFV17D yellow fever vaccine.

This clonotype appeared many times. The CDR3 region is CSARDRNTGELFF. DNA for the CDR3: TGCAGTGCTAGAGATAGGAACACCGGGGAGCTGTTTTTT. The chain has TRBV20-1 and TRBJ2-2; no definite D call. Germline V gives CDR1 DFQATT, CDR2 SNEGSKA (reference sequence). The CDR3 sequence is 13 residues long. V was pared by 0 bases and J by 1 base, with 3 bases between.

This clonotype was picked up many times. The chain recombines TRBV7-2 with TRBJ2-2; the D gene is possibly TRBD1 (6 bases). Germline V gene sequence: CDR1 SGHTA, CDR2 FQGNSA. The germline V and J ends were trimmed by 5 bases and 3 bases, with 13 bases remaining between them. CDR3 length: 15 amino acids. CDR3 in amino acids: CASSNRDTYTGELFF. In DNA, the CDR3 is TGTGCCAGCAGCAACCGGGACACATACACCGGGGAGCTGTTTTTT.

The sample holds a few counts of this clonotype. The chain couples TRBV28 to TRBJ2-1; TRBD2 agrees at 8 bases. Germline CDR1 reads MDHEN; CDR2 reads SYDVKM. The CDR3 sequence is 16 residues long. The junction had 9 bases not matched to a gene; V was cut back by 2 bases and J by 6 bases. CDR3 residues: CASSLPTSGRRNEQFF. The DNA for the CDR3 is TGTGCCAGCAGTTTACCCACTAGCGGTAGGCGCAATGAGCAGTTCTTC. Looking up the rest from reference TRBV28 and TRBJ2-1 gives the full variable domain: DVKVTQSSRYLVKRTGEKVFLECVQDMDHENMFWYRQDPGLGLRLIYFSYDVKMKEKGDIPEGYSVSREKKERFSLILESASTNQTSMYLCASSLPTSGRRNEQFFGPGTRLTVL.

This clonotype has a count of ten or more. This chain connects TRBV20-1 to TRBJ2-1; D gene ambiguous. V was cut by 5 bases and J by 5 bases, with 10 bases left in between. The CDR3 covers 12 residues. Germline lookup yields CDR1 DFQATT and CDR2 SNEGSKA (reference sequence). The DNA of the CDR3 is TGCAGTGCTCAGCCTCCGGACAATGAGCAGTTCTTC. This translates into CSAQPPDNEQFF.

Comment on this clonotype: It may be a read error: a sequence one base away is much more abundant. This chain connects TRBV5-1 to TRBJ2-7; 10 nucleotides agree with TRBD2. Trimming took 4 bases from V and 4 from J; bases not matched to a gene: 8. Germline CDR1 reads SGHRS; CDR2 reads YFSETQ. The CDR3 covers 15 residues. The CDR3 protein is CASSPYVAGGYEQYF. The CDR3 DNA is TGCGCCAGCAGCCCCTATGTAGCGGGAGGATACGAGCAGTACTTC.

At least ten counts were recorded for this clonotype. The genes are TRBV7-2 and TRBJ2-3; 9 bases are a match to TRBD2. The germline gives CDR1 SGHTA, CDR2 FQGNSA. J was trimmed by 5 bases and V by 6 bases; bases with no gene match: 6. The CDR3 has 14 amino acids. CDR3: CASRIAGVQDTQYF. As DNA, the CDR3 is TGTGCCAGCAGAATAGCGGGAGTGCAAGATACGCAGTATTTT.

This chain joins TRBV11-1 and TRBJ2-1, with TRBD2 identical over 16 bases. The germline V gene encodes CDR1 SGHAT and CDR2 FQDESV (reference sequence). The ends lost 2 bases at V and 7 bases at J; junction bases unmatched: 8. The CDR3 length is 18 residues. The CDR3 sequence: CASSLPLGLAGGPNEQFF. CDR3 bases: TGTGCCAGCAGCTTACCCCTGGGACTAGCGGGAGGGCCAAATGAGCAGTTCTTC. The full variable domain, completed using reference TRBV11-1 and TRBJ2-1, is EAEVAQSPRYKITEKSQAVAFWCDPISGHATLYWYRQILGQGPELLVQFQDESVVDDSQLPKDRFSAERLKGVDSTLKIQPAELGDSAMYLCASSLPLGLAGGPNEQFFGPGTRLTVL.

The CDR3 DNA reads TGTGCCAGCCGCCGCCAGAGCGGTACTTACGAGCAGTACTTC. Protein sequence: CASRRQSGTYEQYF. The genes are TRBV28 and TRBJ2-7; D may be TRBD2 (5 bases). The CDR3 runs to 14 residues. V gave up 8 bases and J gave up 4 bases, with 18 bases separating them. Germline assignment: CDR1 MDHEN and CDR2 SYDVKM.

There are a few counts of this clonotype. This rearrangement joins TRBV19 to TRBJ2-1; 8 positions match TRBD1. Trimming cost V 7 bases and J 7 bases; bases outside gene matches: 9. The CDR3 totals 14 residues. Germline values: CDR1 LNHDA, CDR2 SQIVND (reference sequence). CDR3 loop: CASKGDRLRNEQFF. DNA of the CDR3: TGTGCCAGTAAGGGGGACAGGCTTAGGAATGAGCAGTTCTTC.

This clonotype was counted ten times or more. CDR3 bases: TGTGCCAGCAGTTTAGGGGACAGCTCTGGAAACACCATATATTTT. Its protein is CASSLGDSSGNTIYF. The V call is TRBV12-3 or TRBV12-4, the J call TRBJ1-3; 7 nucleotides match TRBD1. CDR3 length: 15 amino acids. After removal of 1 base from V and 0 bases from J, the junction contained 0 bases not matched to a gene.

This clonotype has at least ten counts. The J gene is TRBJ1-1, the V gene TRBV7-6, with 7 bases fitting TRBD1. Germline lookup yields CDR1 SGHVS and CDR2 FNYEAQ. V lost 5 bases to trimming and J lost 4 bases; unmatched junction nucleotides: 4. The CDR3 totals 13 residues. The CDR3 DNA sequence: TGTGCCAGCAGCACAGGGGTGGCCACTGAAGCTTTCTTT. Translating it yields CASSTGVATEAFF.

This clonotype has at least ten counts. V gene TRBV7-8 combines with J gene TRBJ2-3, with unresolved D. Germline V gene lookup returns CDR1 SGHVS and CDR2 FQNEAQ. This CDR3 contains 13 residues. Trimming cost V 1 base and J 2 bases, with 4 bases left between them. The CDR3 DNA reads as TGTGCCAGCAGCTTAGACCTCACAGATACGCAGTATTTT. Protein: CASSLDLTDTQYF.

The CDR3 spells CTCSLWLRAGGTKKRSLFF. Written as DNA, the CDR3 is TGTACCTGCAGCTTGTGGTTAAGGGCGGGAGGCACCAAGAAACGGTCCCTGTTCTTC. The gene calls are TRBV7-3 and TRBJ2-1; 8 bases align to TRBD2. The CDR3 extends over 19 amino acids. In germline, CDR1 is SGHTA, CDR2 FQGTGA.

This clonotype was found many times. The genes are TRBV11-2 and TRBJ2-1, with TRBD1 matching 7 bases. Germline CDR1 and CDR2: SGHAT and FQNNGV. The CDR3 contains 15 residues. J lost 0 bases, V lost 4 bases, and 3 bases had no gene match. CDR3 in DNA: TGTGCCAGCAGCTCCCCAGGGGGCTCCTACAATGAGCAGTTCTTC. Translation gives CASSSPGGSYNEQFF.

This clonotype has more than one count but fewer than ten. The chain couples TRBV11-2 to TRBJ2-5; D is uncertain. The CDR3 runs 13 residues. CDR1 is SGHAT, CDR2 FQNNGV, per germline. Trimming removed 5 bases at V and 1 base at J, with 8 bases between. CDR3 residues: CASSPHPQETQYF. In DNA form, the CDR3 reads TGTGCCAGCAGCCCGCACCCCCAAGAGACCCAGTACTTC.

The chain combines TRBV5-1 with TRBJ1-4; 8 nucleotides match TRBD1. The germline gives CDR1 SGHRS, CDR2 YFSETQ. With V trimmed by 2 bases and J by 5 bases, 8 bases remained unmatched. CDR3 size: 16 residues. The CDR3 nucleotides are TGCGCCAGCAGCTTCGGACAGGGCTTGGGAAATGAAAAACTGTTTTTT. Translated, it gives CASSFGQGLGNEKLFF.

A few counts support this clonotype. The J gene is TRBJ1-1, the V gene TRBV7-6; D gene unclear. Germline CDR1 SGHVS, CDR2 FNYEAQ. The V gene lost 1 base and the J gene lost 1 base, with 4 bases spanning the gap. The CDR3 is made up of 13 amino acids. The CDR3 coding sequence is TGTGCCAGCAGCTTAGAAGAGAACACTGAAGCTTTCTTT. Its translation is CASSLEENTEAFF.

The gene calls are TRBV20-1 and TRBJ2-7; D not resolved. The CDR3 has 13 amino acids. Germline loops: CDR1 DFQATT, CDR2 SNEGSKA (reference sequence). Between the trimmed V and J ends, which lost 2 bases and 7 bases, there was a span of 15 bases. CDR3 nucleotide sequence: TGCAGTGCTAGACGCAGGAATGCCCTAGAGCAGTACTTC. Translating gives CSARRRNALEQYF.

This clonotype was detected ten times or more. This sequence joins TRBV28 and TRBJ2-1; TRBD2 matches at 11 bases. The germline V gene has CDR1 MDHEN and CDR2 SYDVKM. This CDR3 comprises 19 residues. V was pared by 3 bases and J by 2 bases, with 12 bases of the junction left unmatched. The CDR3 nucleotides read TGTGCCAGCAGTTTCCTACTAGCGGGAGCTTCGAGCACCTACAATGAGCAGTTCTTC. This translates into CASSFLLAGASSTYNEQFF.

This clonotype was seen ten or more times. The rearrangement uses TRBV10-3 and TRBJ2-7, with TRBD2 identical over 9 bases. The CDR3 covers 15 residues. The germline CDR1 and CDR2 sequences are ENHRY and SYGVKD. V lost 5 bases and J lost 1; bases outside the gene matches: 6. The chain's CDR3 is CAISLTSGASYEQYF. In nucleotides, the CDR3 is TGTGCCATCAGTTTGACTAGCGGAGCGTCCTACGAGCAGTACTTC.

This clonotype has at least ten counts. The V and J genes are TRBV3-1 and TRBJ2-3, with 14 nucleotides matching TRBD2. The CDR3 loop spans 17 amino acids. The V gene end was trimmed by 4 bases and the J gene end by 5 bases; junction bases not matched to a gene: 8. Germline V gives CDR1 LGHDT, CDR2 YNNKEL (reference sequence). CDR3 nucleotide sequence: TGTGCCAGCAGCCCGCCGGGACTAGCGGGAGCTGGAGATACGCAGTATTTT. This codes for CASSPPGLAGAGDTQYF.

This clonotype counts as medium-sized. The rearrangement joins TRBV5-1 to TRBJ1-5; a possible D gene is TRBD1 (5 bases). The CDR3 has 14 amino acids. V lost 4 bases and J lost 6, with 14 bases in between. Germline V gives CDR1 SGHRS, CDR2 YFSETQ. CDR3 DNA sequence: TGCGCCAGCAGCGAAAGAGCAGGGATTCAGCCCCAGCATTTT. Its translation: CASSERAGIQPQHF.

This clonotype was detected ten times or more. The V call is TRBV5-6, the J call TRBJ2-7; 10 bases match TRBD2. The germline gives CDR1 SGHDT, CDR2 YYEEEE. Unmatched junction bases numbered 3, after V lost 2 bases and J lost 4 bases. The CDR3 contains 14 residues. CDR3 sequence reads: CASSFRTSGYEQYF. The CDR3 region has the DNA TGTGCCAGCAGCTTTAGGACTAGCGGTTACGAGCAGTACTTC.

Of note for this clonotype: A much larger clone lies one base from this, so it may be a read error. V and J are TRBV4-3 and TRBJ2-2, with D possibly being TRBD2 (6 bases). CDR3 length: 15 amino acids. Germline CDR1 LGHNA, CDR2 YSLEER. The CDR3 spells CTSSQEEGNTGELFF. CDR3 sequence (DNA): TGCACCAGCAGCCAAGAGGAGGGGAACACCGGGGAGCTGTTTTTT.

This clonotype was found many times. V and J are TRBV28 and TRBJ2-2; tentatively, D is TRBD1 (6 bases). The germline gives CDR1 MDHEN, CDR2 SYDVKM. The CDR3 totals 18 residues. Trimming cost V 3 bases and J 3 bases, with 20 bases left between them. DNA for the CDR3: TGTGCCAGCAGTTTCCAACCCAGGGGTCGTGGGTACACCGGGGAGCTGTTTTTT. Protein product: CASSFQPRGRGYTGELFF.

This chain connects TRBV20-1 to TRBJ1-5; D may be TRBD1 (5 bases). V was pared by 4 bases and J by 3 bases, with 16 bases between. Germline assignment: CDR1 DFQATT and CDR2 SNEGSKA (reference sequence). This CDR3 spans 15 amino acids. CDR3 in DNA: TGCAGTGCTATCGCCGATCTAGGGGACAATCAGCCCCAGCATTTT. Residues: CSAIADLGDNQPQHF.

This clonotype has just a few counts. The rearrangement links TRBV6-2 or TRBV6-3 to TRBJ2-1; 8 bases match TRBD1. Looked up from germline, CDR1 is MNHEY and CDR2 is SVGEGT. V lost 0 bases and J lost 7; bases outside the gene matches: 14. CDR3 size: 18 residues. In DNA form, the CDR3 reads TGTGCCAGCAGTTACTCGATTCAGATAGGCAGGGGGCGAAATGAGCAGTTCTTC. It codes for CASSYSIQIGRGRNEQFF.

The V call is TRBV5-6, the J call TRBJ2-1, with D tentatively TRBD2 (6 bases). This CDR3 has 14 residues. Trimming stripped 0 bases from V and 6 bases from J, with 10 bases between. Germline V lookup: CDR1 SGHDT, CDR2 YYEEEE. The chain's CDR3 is CASSLAGALNEQFF. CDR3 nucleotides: TGTGCCAGCAGCTTGGCGGGAGCCCTCAATGAGCAGTTCTTC.

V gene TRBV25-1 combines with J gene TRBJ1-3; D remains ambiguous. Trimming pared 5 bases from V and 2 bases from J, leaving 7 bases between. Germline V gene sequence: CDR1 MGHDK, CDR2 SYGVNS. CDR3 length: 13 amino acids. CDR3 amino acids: CASSLRTGNTIYF. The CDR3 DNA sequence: TGTGCCAGCAGTCTTCGGACTGGAAACACCATATATTTT.

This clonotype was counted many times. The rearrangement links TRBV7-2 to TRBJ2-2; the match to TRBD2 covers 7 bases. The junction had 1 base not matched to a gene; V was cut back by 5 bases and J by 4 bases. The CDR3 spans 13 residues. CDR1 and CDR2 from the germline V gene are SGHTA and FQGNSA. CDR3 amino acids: CASSREATGELFF. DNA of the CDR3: TGTGCCAGCAGCCGGGAGGCCACCGGGGAGCTGTTTTTT.

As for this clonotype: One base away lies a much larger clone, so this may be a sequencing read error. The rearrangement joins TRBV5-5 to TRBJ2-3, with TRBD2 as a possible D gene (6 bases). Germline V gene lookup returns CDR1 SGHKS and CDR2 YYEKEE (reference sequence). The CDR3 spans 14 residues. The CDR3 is CATSWDSATDTQYF. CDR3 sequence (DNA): TGTGCCACCAGCTGGGACTCTGCCACAGATACGCAGTATTTT.